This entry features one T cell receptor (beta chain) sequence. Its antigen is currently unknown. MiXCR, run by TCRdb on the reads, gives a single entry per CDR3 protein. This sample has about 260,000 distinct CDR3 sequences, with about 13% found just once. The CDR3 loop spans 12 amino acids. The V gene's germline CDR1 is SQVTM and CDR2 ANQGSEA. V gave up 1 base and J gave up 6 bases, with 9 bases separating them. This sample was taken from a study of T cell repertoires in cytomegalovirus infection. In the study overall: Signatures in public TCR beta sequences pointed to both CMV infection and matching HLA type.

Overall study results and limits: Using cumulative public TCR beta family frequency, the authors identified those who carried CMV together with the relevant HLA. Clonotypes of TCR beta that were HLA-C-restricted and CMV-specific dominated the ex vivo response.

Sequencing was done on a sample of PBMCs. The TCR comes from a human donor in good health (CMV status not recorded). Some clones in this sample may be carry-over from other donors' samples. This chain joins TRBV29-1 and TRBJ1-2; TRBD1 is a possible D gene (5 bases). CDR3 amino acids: CSVEVGTDGYTF. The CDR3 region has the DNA TGCAGCGTTGAAGTGGGGACGGATGGCTACACCTTC.